This T cell receptor beta chain derives from a study of shared clonotypes between healthy human individuals. General study results and limits: Four donors shared 4.5% to 6.5% of their naive CD4 clonotypes. Larger estimated richness was generally seen in naive subsets than in memory subsets.

Positive CCR7 selection of CD45RO-negative cells yielded the naive CD8 cells, and terminally differentiated effector memory CD45RA+ cells were excluded. All donors qualified as healthy HIV-negative adults and had experienced no recent acute infections or vaccinations. For this clone: Its antigen is not identified.

The V gene lost 2 bases and the J gene lost 0 bases, with 12 bases spanning the gap. CDR1 and CDR2 (germline): SGDLS, YYNGEE. This CDR3 is 16 amino acids long. In the original processing: Junction-only immunoSEQ data arrived without quality scores, meaning filtering differed. The data were produced by immunoSEQ multiplex PCR, yet TCRdb's version contains in-frame clones alone and is incomplete. V and J calls and clone size are copied from that table; D and trimming were computed from the DNA. The sample lists about 2.1 million clones; 85% to 95% were seen once. The TCR was taken from a man between 18 and 29 years old in good health. Some clones in this sample may be carry-over from other donors' samples. Sequencing was done on a sample of naive CD8+ T cells from PBMCs. The rearrangement links TRBV9 to TRBJ2-1; D is possibly TRBD2 (6 bases). CDR3 loop: CASSVRLVRSYNEQFF. In nucleotides, the CDR3 is TGTGCCAGCAGCGTGAGACTAGTTCGCTCCTACAATGAGCAGTTCTTC.